This passage covers 18 T cell receptor beta chains from one sample sequenced in a study of blood T cell repertoires in COVID-19 (dated by TCRdb to 2018 to 2020). The library was generated by the immunoSEQ multiplex PCR assay. TCRdb retrieved this table from immuneACCESS and kept in-frame rearrangements only. Not all clones are present; in checked studies, unresolved V genes account for under half, and no reason is known for the remainder. This sample holds 80,000 to 100,000 clones; more than 70% were observed only once. The ten largest make up approximately 12% of the sample. The material sequenced was peripheral blood. The receptors come from a woman aged 55-69 years in a cohort sampled during active or convalescent COVID-19.

CDR3 amino acids: CATQGQGHGYTF. The CDR3 DNA is TGTGCCACCCAGGGACAGGGCCATGGCTACACCTTC. The chain is built from TRBV19 and TRBJ1-2; 9 bases align to TRBD1. Trimming removed 10 bases from V and 6 bases from J; junction bases left unmatched: 6. The CDR3 loop spans 12 amino acids. From germline, CDR1 is LNHDA and CDR2 SQIVND (reference sequence).

The chain combines TRBV4-1 with TRBJ2-3; 13 bases align to TRBD2. Germline V gene lookup returns CDR1 MGHRA and CDR2 YSYEKL. Trimming at V came to 7 bases and at J to 3 bases, leaving 10 bases not matched to a gene. CDR3 length: 17 residues. CDR3 in amino acids: CASKVLAGGPETDTQYF. Written as DNA, the CDR3 is TGCGCCAGCAAAGTACTAGCGGGGGGGCCAGAAACAGATACGCAGTATTTT.

The table lists this clone with a count of one. The V gene is TRBV5-4, the J gene TRBJ1-4, with 9 bases fitting TRBD1. The V segment lost 3 bases and the J segment 8 bases; nucleotides outside the gene matches: 5. This CDR3 comprises 14 residues. Per the germline V gene, CDR1 is SGHNT and CDR2 is YYREEE (reference sequence). The CDR3 DNA is TGTGCCAGCAGCTCCGGGACAGGGAAAGAAAAACTGTTTTTT. Amino acid sequence: CASSSGTGKEKLFF.

The V gene is TRBV4-2, the J gene TRBJ1-4, with 10 bases that match TRBD1. CDR1 is LGHNA and CDR2 is YNFKEQ in the germline V gene. The CDR3 contains 14 residues. V lost 4 bases and J lost 7; bases outside the gene matches: 3. DNA for the CDR3: TGTGCCAGCAGCCCGACAGGGGGCGTTGAAAAACTGTTTTTT. Amino acid sequence: CASSPTGGVEKLFF.

The CDR3 region is CASSLQPTSEATQYF. DNA for the CDR3: TGCGCCAGCAGCTTACAGCCTACTAGCGAGGCGACCCAGTACTTC. V and J are TRBV5-1 and TRBJ2-5; 7 bases line up with TRBD2. The CDR3 length is 15 residues. Trimming cost V 2 bases and J 7 bases; bases outside gene matches: 11. The germline CDR1 and CDR2 sequences are SGHRS and YFSETQ.

V and J are TRBV5-4 and TRBJ1-5; no firm D call. Deletions cut 2 bases from V and 2 bases from J, with 5 bases between. Germline V gene data show CDR1 as SGHNT and CDR2 as YYREEE (reference sequence). The CDR3 contains 13 residues. The CDR3 spells CASSFPGNQPQHF. The DNA of the CDR3 is TGTGCCAGCAGCTTTCCCGGCAATCAGCCCCAGCATTTT.

The chain carries TRBV13 and TRBJ2-7; no clear D. The CDR3 sequence is 11 residues long. Germline V gene data show CDR1 as PRHDT and CDR2 as FYEKMQ (reference sequence). V lost 4 bases and J 7 bases, leaving 8 bases between the germline ends. CDR3: CASSSGVEQYF. The DNA for the CDR3 is TGTGCCAGCAGCTCCGGAGTAGAGCAGTACTTC.

The chain recombines TRBV6-2 or TRBV6-3 with TRBJ2-7; TRBD1 is a possible D gene (6 bases). Trimming left V 4 bases short and J 6 bases short, with 22 bases between. The germline CDR1 and CDR2 sequences are MNHEY and SVGEGT. The CDR3 spans 16 residues. The CDR3 sequence is CASSSSILQGMGEQYF. The DNA of the CDR3 is TGTGCCAGCAGTTCCTCGATCCTACAGGGAATGGGCGAGCAGTACTTC.

This clone was found once. This chain uses TRBV6-5 with TRBJ2-7; 10 bases match TRBD1. The ends lost 5 bases at V and 3 bases at J; junction bases unmatched: 4. Germline V gene data show CDR1 as MNHEY and CDR2 as SVGAGI. This CDR3 region has 14 residues. The CDR3 bases are TGTGCCAGCAGTCCCCGGGACAGGGGCTACGAGCAGTACTTC. Translation: CASSPRDRGYEQYF.

V and J are TRBV9 and TRBJ1-3; TRBD1 matches 7 bases. Germline V CDR1 and CDR2: SGDLS, YYNGEE. Trimming removed 3 bases from V and 0 bases from J; junction bases left unmatched: 9. This CDR3 region has 17 residues. The CDR3 region is CASSALGQDSSGNTIYF. The CDR3 nucleotides read TGTGCCAGCAGCGCCCTAGGACAGGATTCCTCTGGAAACACCATATATTTT.

The chain joins TRBV4-1 to TRBJ2-5; 8 bases line up with TRBD2. With V trimmed by 4 bases and J by 5 bases, 6 bases remained unmatched. This CDR3 comprises 14 residues. Germline V gene lookup returns CDR1 MGHRA and CDR2 YSYEKL. The CDR3 is CASSLSGGPETQYF. In nucleotides, the CDR3 is TGCGCCAGCAGCCTCTCGGGGGGGCCGGAGACCCAGTACTTC.

The CDR3 is CASSTGQGSTGELFF. In DNA, the CDR3 is TGTGCCAGCAGCACAGGACAGGGTTCTACCGGGGAGCTGTTTTTT. V usage is TRBV21-1 and J usage is TRBJ2-2; TRBD1 is the table's D call, not checked against the DNA. TRBV21-1 corresponds to a pseudogene. This CDR3 is built from 15 residues.

This sequence joins TRBV7-6 and TRBJ1-3; D ambiguous. CDR3 size: 14 residues. Trimming stripped 6 bases from V and 4 bases from J, with 13 bases between. In germline, CDR1 is SGHVS, CDR2 FNYEAQ. CDR3 loop: CASSRPGKGNTIYF. CDR3 DNA sequence: TGTGCCAGCAGTAGACCGGGGAAAGGAAACACCATATATTTT.

CDR3 DNA sequence: TGCACCAGCGGACAGGGGGAGTACTTC. This codes for CTSGQGEYF. The chain recombines TRBV1 with TRBJ2-7; the tabulated D call, TRBD1, remains unverified against the DNA. TRBV1 is labeled a pseudogene. CDR3 length: 9 amino acids.

This chain connects TRBV4-2 to TRBJ2-1; tentative D call: TRBD2 (6 bases). Trimming removed 1 base from V and 2 bases from J, with 15 bases in between. Looked up from germline, CDR1 is LGHNA and CDR2 is YNFKEQ. This CDR3 has 17 amino acids. Written as DNA, the CDR3 is TGTGCCAGCAGCCAAGCTTTGGGTTCGGGAGCCTACAATGAGCAGTTCTTC. Amino acid sequence: CASSQALGSGAYNEQFF.

This chain joins TRBV3-1 (or the pseudogene TRBV3-2) and TRBJ2-1, with 7 bases identical to TRBD2. The length of the CDR3 is 16 residues. The germline CDR1 and CDR2 sequences are LGHDT and YNNKEL (reference sequence). Trimming removed 5 bases from V and 0 bases from J; junction bases left unmatched: 7. CDR3 in DNA: TGTGCCAGCAGCGTCCGACTAGCCAGCTCCTACAATGAGCAGTTCTTC. Translation: CASSVRLASSYNEQFF.

The chain is built from TRBV6-5 and TRBJ1-1; possibly TRBD1 for D (5 bases). From germline, CDR1 is MNHEY and CDR2 SVGAGI. The CDR3 has 13 residues. V lost 8 bases and J 5 bases, leaving 15 bases between the germline ends. CDR3 residues: CASSPRGRTEAFF. The CDR3 DNA reads as TGTGCCAGCTCCCCCCGGGGGAGGACTGAAGCTTTCTTT.

CDR3 nucleotides: TGCGCCAGCAGCCAGATGACAGGGTACGAGCAGTACTTC. It yields the protein CASSQMTGYEQYF. The chain recombines TRBV4-1 with TRBJ2-7; 7 nucleotides agree with TRBD1. The CDR3 consists of 13 residues. With 3 bases clipped from V and 4 bases from J, the junction kept 3 bases outside the gene matches. Germline assignment: CDR1 MGHRA and CDR2 YSYEKL.